This T cell receptor (beta chain) was identified in a study of blood T cell repertoires in COVID-19. Study at large: Acute-phase and convalescent COVID-19 samples originated in the United States, Italy and Spain. Sources were T cells, B-cell-depleted T cells, or PBMCs; the material itself was cDNA or gDNA.

Authors' methods: Amplified reference gene primers provided the basis for estimating nucleated cell counts. Repertoires were generated with immunoSEQ multiplex PCR, while TCRdb's copy carries only in-frame clones and drops some. The V and J calls and clone size are taken from that table; D and trimming were inferred from the DNA. Of more than 150,000 clones listed, roughly four fifths are singletons. Seattle patients were enrolled while actively infected and followed longitudinally. The CDR3 runs to 14 residues. Per the germline V gene, CDR1 is SGHTA and CDR2 is FQGNSA. V was pared by 3 bases and J by 3 bases, with 12 bases between.

The sample taken for sequencing was peripheral blood. The chain joins TRBV7-2 to TRBJ2-7; a weak D match, TRBD1 (6 bases). This TCR was sampled from a woman of 80 years or more with COVID-19, enrolled during active disease. DNA of the CDR3: TGTGCCAGCAGCTTTGGGACACTCTTCTACGAGCAGTACTTC. Protein product: CASSFGTLFYEQYF. Together with reference TRBV7-2 and TRBJ2-7, the CDR3 gives the full variable domain: GAGVSQSPSNKVTEKGKDVELRCDPISGHTALYWYRQSLGQGLEFLIYFQGNSAPDKSGLPSDRFSAERTGGSVSTLTIQRTQQEDSAVYLCASSFGTLFYEQYFGPGTRLTVT.